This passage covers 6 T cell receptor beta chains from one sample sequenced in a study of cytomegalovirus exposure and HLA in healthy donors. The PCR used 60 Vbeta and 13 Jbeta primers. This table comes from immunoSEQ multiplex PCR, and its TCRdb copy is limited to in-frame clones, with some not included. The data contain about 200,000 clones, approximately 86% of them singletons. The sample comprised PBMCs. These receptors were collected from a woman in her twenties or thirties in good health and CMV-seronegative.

The CDR3 region is CAWSVGPGAQYF. In DNA form, the CDR3 reads TGTGCCTGGAGTGTTGGGCCAGGGGCGCAGTATTTT. V and J are TRBV30 and TRBJ2-3; TRBD1 might be the D (6 bases). CDR1 and CDR2 (germline): GTSNPN, SVGIG (reference sequence). Trimming removed 0 bases at V and 10 bases at J, with 11 bases between. There are 12 residues in the CDR3.

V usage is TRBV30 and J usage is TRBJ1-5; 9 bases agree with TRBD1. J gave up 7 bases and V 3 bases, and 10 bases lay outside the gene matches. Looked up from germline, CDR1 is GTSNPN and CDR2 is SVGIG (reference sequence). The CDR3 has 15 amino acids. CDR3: CAWSLTGGRGQPQHF. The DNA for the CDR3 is TGTGCCTGGAGCTTAACAGGGGGCCGAGGGCAGCCCCAGCATTTT. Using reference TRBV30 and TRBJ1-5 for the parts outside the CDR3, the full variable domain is SQTIHQWPATLVQPVGSPLSLECTVEGTSNPNLYWYRQAAGRGLQLLFYSVGIGQISSEVPQNLSASRPQDRQFILSSKKLLLSDSGFYLCAWSLTGGRGQPQHFGDGTRLSIL.

The DNA for the CDR3 is TGTGCCAGCTCACCGACCGGGATTGGGAGGGAAAAACTGTTTTTT. Amino acids: CASSPTGIGREKLFF. The chain has TRBV18 and TRBJ1-4; D gene uncertain. Germline V CDR1 and CDR2: KGHSH, LQKENI. The CDR3 length is 15 residues. Between the trimmed V and J ends, which lost 3 bases and 8 bases, there was a span of 16 bases. The variable domain in full, completed from reference TRBV18 and TRBJ1-4, reads NAGVMQNPRHLVRRRGQEARLRCSPMKGHSHVYWYRQLPEEGLKFMVYLQKENIIDESGMPKERFSAEFPKEGPSILRIQQVVRGDSAAYFCASSPTGIGREKLFFGSGTQLSVL.

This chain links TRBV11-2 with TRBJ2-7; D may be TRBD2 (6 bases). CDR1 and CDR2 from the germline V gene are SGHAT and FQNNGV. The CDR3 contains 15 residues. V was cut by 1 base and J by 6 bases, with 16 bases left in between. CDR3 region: CASSLGGGSRGEQYF. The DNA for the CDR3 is TGTGCCAGCAGCTTAGGAGGAGGGAGTAGAGGCGAGCAGTACTTC.

CDR3 nucleotide sequence: TGTGCCATCAGCCTCGGGACAGGGTTTGGAACTGAAGCTTTCTTT. It translates to CAISLGTGFGTEAFF. The chain combines TRBV10-3 with TRBJ1-1; 9 bases are a match to TRBD1. CDR1 and CDR2 (germline): ENHRY, SYGVKD. This CDR3 is built from 15 residues. Trimming at V came to 6 bases and at J to 5 bases, leaving 10 bases not matched to a gene.

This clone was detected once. DNA of the CDR3: TGTGCCAGCTCACCAATCGTATCGGTACGCGAGCAGTACTTC. It translates to CASSPIVSVREQYF. V usage is TRBV18 and J usage is TRBJ2-7; D remains unclear. This CDR3 comprises 14 residues. V dropped 2 bases and J dropped 6 bases, with 14 bases sitting between them. From germline, CDR1 is KGHSH and CDR2 LQKENI.